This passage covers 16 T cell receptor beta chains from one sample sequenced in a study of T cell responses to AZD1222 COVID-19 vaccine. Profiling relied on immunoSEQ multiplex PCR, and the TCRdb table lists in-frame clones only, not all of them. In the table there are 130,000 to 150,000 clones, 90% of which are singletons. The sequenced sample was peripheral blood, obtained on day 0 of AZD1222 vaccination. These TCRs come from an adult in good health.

CDR3 sequence reads: CASSPRAGDRRVAKNIQYF. CDR3 nucleotide sequence: TGTGCCAGCTCACCACGCGCAGGGGATCGTAGAGTAGCCAAAAACATTCAGTACTTC. The chain links TRBV18 to TRBJ2-4, with TRBD1 as a possible D gene (6 bases). V was shortened by 1 base and J by 0 bases, with 19 bases between the two germline ends. The length of the CDR3 is 19 residues. Germline-derived CDR1 and CDR2 are KGHSH and LQKENI.

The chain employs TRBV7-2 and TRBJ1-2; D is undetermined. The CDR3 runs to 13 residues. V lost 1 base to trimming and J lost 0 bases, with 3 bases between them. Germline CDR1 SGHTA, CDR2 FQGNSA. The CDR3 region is CASSLVSNYGYTF. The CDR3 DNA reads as TGTGCCAGCAGCTTAGTCTCTAACTATGGCTACACCTTC.

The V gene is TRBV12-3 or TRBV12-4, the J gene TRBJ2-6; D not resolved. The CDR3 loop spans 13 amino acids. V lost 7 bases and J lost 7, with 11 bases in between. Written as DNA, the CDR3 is TGTGCCAGCATGGCTGGGGTAGCCAACGTCCTGACTTTC. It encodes CASMAGVANVLTF.

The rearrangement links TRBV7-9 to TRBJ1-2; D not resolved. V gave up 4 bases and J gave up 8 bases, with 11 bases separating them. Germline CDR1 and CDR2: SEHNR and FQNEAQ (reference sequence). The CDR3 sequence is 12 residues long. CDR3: CASSYSSGGYTF. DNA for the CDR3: TGTGCCAGCAGCTATTCGAGTGGAGGCTACACCTTC. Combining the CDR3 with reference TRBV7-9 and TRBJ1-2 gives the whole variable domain DTGVSQNPRHKITKRGQNVTFRCDPISEHNRLYWYRQTLGQGPEFLTYFQNEAQLEKSRLLSDRFSAERPKGSFSTLEIQRTEQGDSAMYLCASSYSSGGYTFGSGTRLTVV.

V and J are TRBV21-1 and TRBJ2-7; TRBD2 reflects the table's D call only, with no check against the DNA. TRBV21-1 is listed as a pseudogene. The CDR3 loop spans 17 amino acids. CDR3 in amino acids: CASSKPNERREFYEQYF. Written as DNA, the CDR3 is TGTGCCAGCAGCAAACCAAATGAGAGACGGGAGTTCTACGAGCAGTACTTC.

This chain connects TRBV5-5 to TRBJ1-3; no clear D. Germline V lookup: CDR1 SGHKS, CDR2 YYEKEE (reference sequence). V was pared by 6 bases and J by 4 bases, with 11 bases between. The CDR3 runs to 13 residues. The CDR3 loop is CASNPSGGNTIYF. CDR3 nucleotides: TGTGCCAGCAATCCCTCGGGAGGAAACACCATATATTTT.

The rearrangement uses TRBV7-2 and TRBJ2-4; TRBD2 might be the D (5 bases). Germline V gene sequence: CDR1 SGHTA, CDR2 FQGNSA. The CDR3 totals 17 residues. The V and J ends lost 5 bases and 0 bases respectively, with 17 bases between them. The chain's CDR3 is CASSPSLTSTAKNIQYF. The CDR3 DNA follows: TGTGCCAGCAGCCCGTCCCTTACTAGTACAGCCAAAAACATTCAGTACTTC.

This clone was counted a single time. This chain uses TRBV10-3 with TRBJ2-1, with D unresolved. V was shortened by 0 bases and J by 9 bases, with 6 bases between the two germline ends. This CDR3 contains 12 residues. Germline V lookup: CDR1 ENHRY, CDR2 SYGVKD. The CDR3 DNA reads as TGTGCCATCAGTGAGTCGATGTCTGAGCAGTTCTTC. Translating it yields CAISESMSEQFF.

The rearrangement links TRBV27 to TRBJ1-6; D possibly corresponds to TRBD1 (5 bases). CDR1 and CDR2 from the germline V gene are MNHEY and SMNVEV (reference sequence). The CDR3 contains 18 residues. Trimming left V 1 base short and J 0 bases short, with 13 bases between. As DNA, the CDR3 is TGTGCCAGCAGTTTATGGGGGGACCGCAGCTCCTATAATTCACCCCTCCACTTT. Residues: CASSLWGDRSSYNSPLHF.

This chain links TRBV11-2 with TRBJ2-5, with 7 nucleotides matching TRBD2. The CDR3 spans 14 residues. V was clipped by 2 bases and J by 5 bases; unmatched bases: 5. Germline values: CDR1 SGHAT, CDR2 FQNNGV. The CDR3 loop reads CASSLWLGGETQYF. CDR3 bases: TGTGCCAGCAGCTTATGGCTGGGGGGGGAGACCCAGTACTTC.

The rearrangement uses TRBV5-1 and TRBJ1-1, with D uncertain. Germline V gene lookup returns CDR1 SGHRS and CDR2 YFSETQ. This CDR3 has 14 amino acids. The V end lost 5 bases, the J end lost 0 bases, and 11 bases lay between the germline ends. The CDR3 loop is CASSKGQLNTEAFF. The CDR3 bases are TGCGCCAGCAGTAAGGGTCAGTTGAACACTGAAGCTTTCTTT.

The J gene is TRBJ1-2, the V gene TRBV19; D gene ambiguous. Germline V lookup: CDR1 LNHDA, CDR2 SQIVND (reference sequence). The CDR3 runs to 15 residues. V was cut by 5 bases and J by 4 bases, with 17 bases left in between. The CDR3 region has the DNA TGTGCCAGTAGTCCAGACCCCGTCCGAGTCTATGGCTACACCTTC. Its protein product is CASSPDPVRVYGYTF.

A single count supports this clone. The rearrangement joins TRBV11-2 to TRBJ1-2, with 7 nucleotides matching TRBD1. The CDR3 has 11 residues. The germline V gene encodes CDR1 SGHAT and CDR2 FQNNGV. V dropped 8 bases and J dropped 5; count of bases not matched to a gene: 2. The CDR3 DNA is TGTGCCAGCTCCAGGGGGTATGGCTACACCTTC. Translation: CASSRGYGYTF.

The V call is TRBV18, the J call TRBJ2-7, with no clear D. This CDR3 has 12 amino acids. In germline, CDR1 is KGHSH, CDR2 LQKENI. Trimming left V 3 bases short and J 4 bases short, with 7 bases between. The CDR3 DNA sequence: TGTGCCAGCTCACCGGACCTATACGAGCAGTACTTC. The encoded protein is CASSPDLYEQYF.

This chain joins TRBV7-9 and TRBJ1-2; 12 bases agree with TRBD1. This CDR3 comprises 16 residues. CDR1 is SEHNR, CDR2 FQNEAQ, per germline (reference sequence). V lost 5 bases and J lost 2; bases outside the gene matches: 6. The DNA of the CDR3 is TGTGCCAGCAGCGCTGGGACAGGGGGCCTAAACTATGGCTACACCTTC. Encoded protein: CASSAGTGGLNYGYTF. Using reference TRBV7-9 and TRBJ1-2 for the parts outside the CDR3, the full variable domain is DTGVSQNPRHKITKRGQNVTFRCDPISEHNRLYWYRQTLGQGPEFLTYFQNEAQLEKSRLLSDRFSAERPKGSFSTLEIQRTEQGDSAMYLCASSAGTGGLNYGYTFGSGTRLTVV.

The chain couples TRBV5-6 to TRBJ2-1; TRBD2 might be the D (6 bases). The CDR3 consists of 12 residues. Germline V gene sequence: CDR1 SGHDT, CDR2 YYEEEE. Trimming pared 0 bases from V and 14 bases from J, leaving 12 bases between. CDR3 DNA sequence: TGTGCCAGCAGCTTGGTTGGCGGGACCGAGTTCTTC. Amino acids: CASSLVGGTEFF.